The clone carrying this T cell receptor beta chain was picked up many times. These data belong to a study of T-cell reconstitution after alpha-beta-depleted transplantation in children. Unique molecular identifiers were incorporated into the prepared TCRbeta library. TCRdb reanalysed the PCR reads using MiXCR and keeps one entry per CDR3 protein. Here the sample spans 440,000 or so distinct CDR3 sequences, roughly a tenth being singletons. V gave up 0 bases and J gave up 4 bases, with 11 bases separating them. Germline assignment: CDR1 SGHRS and CDR2 YFSETQ. This CDR3 has 15 amino acids. The sequence was collected from a human donor who donated a stem cell graft to a child with acute myeloid leukemia. Sequencing used PBMCs from the stem cell graft donor, obtained from the stem cell graft. This sequence joins TRBV5-1 and TRBJ2-1; D not resolved. The CDR3 protein is CASSLAIQAYNEQFF. The CDR3 nucleotides read TGCGCCAGCAGCTTGGCTATTCAAGCTTACAATGAGCAGTTCTTC.